This TCR beta chain came from a study of blood T cell repertoires in COVID-19. In the source study's methods: Amplification from reference gene primers served as the basis for estimated nucleated cell counts. Data came from immunoSEQ multiplex PCR; TCRdb stores just in-frame clones and leaves some out. V and J calls and clone size are those listed in that table; D and trimming were worked out from the DNA. The data show some 180,000 clones, nearly 90% seen once. This clone was picked up a small number of times. The germline V gene encodes CDR1 SEHNR and CDR2 FQNEAQ (reference sequence). Trimming left V 5 bases short and J 4 bases short, with 11 bases between. CDR3 length equals 14 residues.

This rearrangement joins TRBV7-9 to TRBJ1-4; D is undetermined. This TCR came from a man aged 45 to 65 with COVID-19, enrolled during active disease. The specimen sequenced was peripheral blood. The CDR3, as DNA: TGTGCCAGCAGCCGTCACGGAGTTAATGAAAAACTGTTTTTT. It translates to CASSRHGVNEKLFF.